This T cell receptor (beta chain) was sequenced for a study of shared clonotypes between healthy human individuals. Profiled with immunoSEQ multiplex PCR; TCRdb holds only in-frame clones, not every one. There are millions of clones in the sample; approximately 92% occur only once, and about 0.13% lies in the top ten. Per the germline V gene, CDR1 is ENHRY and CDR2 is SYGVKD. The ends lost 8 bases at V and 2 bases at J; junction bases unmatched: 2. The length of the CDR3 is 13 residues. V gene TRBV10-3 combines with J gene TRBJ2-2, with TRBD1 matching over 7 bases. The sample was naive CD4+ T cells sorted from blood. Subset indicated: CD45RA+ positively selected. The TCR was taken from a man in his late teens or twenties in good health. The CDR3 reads CAIWDSNTGELFF. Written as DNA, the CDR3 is TGTGCCATCTGGGACAGCAACACCGGGGAGCTGTTTTTT.